The 5 T cell receptor beta chains in this list originate from one sample, sequenced in a study of radiation and T cells in renal cell carcinoma. Time point given: blood 4 weeks post-SBRT, at nephrectomy. As for treatment: 15 Gy SBRT to primary tumor, nephrectomy 4 weeks later. The repertoire was sequenced with immunoSEQ multiplex PCR; TCRdb's copy has only in-frame clones and lacks some. The table has about 86,000 clones, around 81% seen once; the top ten hold approximately 9.6%. Here the sequenced sample was blood, taken from a patient whose treatment included radiotherapy and nephrectomy. These receptors all come from a man in his fifties with renal cell carcinoma.

The chain recombines TRBV10-3 with TRBJ2-7, with TRBD2 identical over 8 bases. This CDR3 region has 15 residues. Germline CDR1 reads ENHRY; CDR2 reads SYGVKD. J was trimmed by 3 bases and V by 2 bases; bases with no gene match: 6. This CDR3 reads CAISESTSGNYEQYF. In DNA, the CDR3 is TGTGCCATCAGTGAGAGTACTAGCGGTAACTACGAGCAGTACTTC.

The chain uses TRBV5-1 and TRBJ2-5; 8 positions match TRBD2. Germline-derived CDR1 and CDR2 are SGHRS and YFSETQ. The trim removed 0 bases at V and 1 base at J, leaving 2 bases unmatched. The CDR3 totals 15 residues. The CDR3 here is CASSLDGRAQETQYF. In DNA, the CDR3 is TGCGCCAGCAGCTTGGACGGGAGGGCCCAAGAGACCCAGTACTTC.

This rearrangement joins TRBV6-5 to TRBJ2-5; the D is unclear. Deletions cut 0 bases from V and 5 bases from J, with 4 bases between. The V gene's germline CDR1 is MNHEY and CDR2 SVGAGI. The CDR3 runs 12 residues. Here the CDR3 DNA reads TGTGCCAGCAGTTACTCGAGGGAGACCCAGTACTTC. This gives the protein CASSYSRETQYF.

The chain has TRBV7-9 and TRBJ2-4, with D perhaps matching TRBD2 (6 bases). V lost 5 bases and J 8 bases, leaving 10 bases between the germline ends. Germline loops: CDR1 SEHNR, CDR2 FQNEAQ (reference sequence). The CDR3 sequence is 12 residues long. The CDR3 protein is CASSGRMDIQYF. CDR3 coding DNA: TGTGCCAGCAGCGGGAGGATGGACATTCAGTACTTC.

The chain employs TRBV6-6 and TRBJ1-4; 7 nucleotides match TRBD1. Germline loops: CDR1 MNHNY, CDR2 SVGAGI (reference sequence). The V segment lost 5 bases and the J segment 8 bases; nucleotides outside the gene matches: 11. The length of the CDR3 is 15 residues. The CDR3 region has the DNA TGTGCCAGCAGTACCCCCGTCGGACAGGTGGAAAAACTGTTTTTT. Amino acid sequence: CASSTPVGQVEKLFF.